This T cell receptor beta chain was captured by sequencing in a study of vaccination effects on CD4 cells after COVID-19. As for the study in general: A median of 72 days separated the second dose and sampling. General observations from the study: Convalescent patients were scarce, and early post-infection timepoints were absent. Long after vaccination, the clones induced by infection and by vaccine shrank markedly in size.

CD4+ T cells specific for antigen were expanded with viral peptide pools by the ViraFEST assay before sequencing. Following culture for approximately 11 days, CD4+ T cells were isolated. Subjects were given two BNT162b2 or mRNA-1273 vaccine doses. IL-2 medium supplanted half the medium on days 3 and 7. CDR1 is SEHNR and CDR2 is FQNEAQ in the germline V gene (reference sequence). The V and J ends lost 5 bases and 5 bases respectively, with 15 bases between them. This CDR3 comprises 14 residues. Using immunoSEQ multiplex PCR, the repertoire was profiled, and TCRdb retains in-frame clones only, with some absent. The sample lists fewer than 25,000 clones, approximately 77% occurring once. In its sample, this clone was seen a few times. Its antigen remains unknown.

V usage is TRBV7-9 and J usage is TRBJ1-2, with a tentative D call TRBD1 (6 bases). This TCR came from a human donor who received a COVID-19 vaccine. Specimen: CD4+ T cells from PBMCs cultured with HCoV-NL63 spike peptides, collected after COVID-19 vaccination. In nucleotides, the CDR3 is TGTGCCAGCAGCAAAGGACAGACTTATTATGGCTACACCTTC. It specifies CASSKGQTYYGYTF.